The next 20 T cell receptor beta chains were all read from a single sample in a study of blood T cells in healthy people across ages. Combining a sample-barcoded 5' primer with a J-beta primer mix, a second PCR ran for roughly 6 to 11 cycles. TCRdb itself ran the 5' RACE reads through MiXCR, one entry per CDR3 protein. In the table there are 800,000 to 950,000 distinct CDR3 sequences, about 44% of which are singletons. Specimen: blood. The receptors come from a man aged 25-45 years in good health.

This clonotype was counted only a few times. The genes are TRBV7-3 and TRBJ2-3, with 7 bases fitting TRBD1. The junction had 11 bases not matched to a gene; V was cut back by 2 bases and J by 6 bases. The CDR3 has 16 residues. CDR1 and CDR2 (germline): SGHTA, FQGTGA. The CDR3: CASSLLGDSSGDTQYF. CDR3 DNA: TGTGCCAGCAGCTTATTGGGGGACAGCTCAGGGGATACGCAGTATTTT.

For this clonotype: The junction differs from germline at one of its ends, possibly a read error. This rearrangement joins TRBV6-6 to TRBJ2-3; TRBD2 might be the D (5 bases). CDR1 MNHNY and CDR2 SVGAGI come from the germline V gene (reference sequence). CDR3 size: 14 residues. Written as DNA, the CDR3 is TGTACCAGCAGTCGAGGGAGTAGCACAGATACGCAGTATTTT. This sequence encodes CTSSRGSSTDTQYF.

The V call is TRBV7-2, the J call TRBJ2-1; 9 bases are a match to TRBD1. CDR3 length: 16 residues. V gave up 0 bases and J gave up 3 bases; unmatched junction bases: 3. The germline V gene encodes CDR1 SGHTA and CDR2 FQGNSA. The CDR3 nucleotides read TGTGCCAGCAGCTTAGCGGGGACAGGGTACTACAATGAGCAGTTCTTC. It codes for CASSLAGTGYYNEQFF.

This chain links TRBV5-1 with TRBJ2-2, with D perhaps matching TRBD1 (5 bases). From germline, CDR1 is SGHRS and CDR2 YFSETQ. V dropped 1 base and J dropped 0 bases, with 16 bases sitting between them. CDR3 size: 18 residues. The CDR3 nucleotides read TGCGCCAGCAGCTTGACGAATTCCCAGGGAACGAACACCGGGGAGCTGTTTTTT. Amino acids: CASSLTNSQGTNTGELFF.

There are a few counts of this clonotype. This chain links TRBV29-1 with TRBJ1-6; no firm D call. V lost 3 bases to trimming and J lost 9 bases, with 3 bases between them. This CDR3 has 10 residues. Germline assignment: CDR1 SQVTM and CDR2 ANQGSEA. CDR3 residues: CSVDRSPLHF. CDR3 in DNA: TGCAGCGTTGACCGTTCACCCCTCCACTTT.

This clonotype occurred a few times. The rearrangement links TRBV5-1 to TRBJ1-2; 7 nucleotides match TRBD1. Germline CDR1 is SGHRS and CDR2 is YFSETQ. J was trimmed by 7 bases and V by 3 bases; bases with no gene match: 9. The CDR3 has 14 amino acids. The CDR3: CASSSGTEAGGYTF. The CDR3 DNA reads TGCGCCAGCAGCTCGGGGACAGAGGCCGGTGGCTACACCTTC.

This chain uses TRBV27 with TRBJ2-3, with D maybe TRBD2 (6 bases). CDR1 and CDR2 from the germline V gene are MNHEY and SMNVEV (reference sequence). Trimming pared 6 bases from V and 4 bases from J, leaving 14 bases between. The CDR3 is made up of 14 amino acids. In DNA, the CDR3 is TGTGCCAGCAGGGGGGGAGGCTTCGCAGATACGCAGTATTTT. Translating it yields CASRGGGFADTQYF.

The genes are TRBV2 and TRBJ1-4; TRBD1 is a possible D gene (5 bases). V was pared by 6 bases and J by 0 bases, with 11 bases between. Germline CDR1 SNHLY, CDR2 FYNNEI. The CDR3 runs 15 residues. The CDR3 DNA reads TGTGCCAGCAGGGGGACGGCTGCAACTAATGAAAAACTGTTTTTT. As protein: CASRGTAATNEKLFF.

The chain carries TRBV5-1 and TRBJ2-1; D may correspond to TRBD1 or TRBD2 (6 bases each). CDR3 length: 18 amino acids. Germline V gene lookup returns CDR1 SGHRS and CDR2 YFSETQ. Trimming cost V 0 bases and J 4 bases, with 20 bases left between them. CDR3 bases: TGCGCCAGCAGCTTGGCCGACTTTAAGGGGGGCTCATACAATGAGCAGTTCTTC. Its protein is CASSLADFKGGSYNEQFF.

The V gene is TRBV28, the J gene TRBJ2-7; D gene unclear. The CDR3 contains 13 residues. Germline-derived CDR1 and CDR2 are MDHEN and SYDVKM. V was trimmed by 3 bases and J by 7 bases, leaving 13 bases between them. The CDR3 DNA reads as TGTGCCAGCAGTTTGGACGGCGCATGGGAGCAGTACTTC. Translated, it gives CASSLDGAWEQYF.

The rearrangement joins TRBV6-1 to TRBJ2-1; 11 bases are a match to TRBD2. V was clipped by 4 bases and J by 7 bases; unmatched bases: 6. This CDR3 region has 15 residues. Germline V gene data show CDR1 as MNHNS and CDR2 as SASEGT. CDR3 nucleotide sequence: TGTGCCAGCAGTGCTCCTCGACTAGCGGGAAATGAGCAGTTCTTC. It yields the protein CASSAPRLAGNEQFF.

This clonotype was detected ten times or more. The chain recombines TRBV9 with TRBJ2-5; TRBD2 aligns across 10 bases. This CDR3 is built from 15 residues. The V gene's germline CDR1 is SGDLS and CDR2 YYNGEE. The V gene end was trimmed by 4 bases and the J gene end by 2 bases; junction bases not matched to a gene: 5. The CDR3 region is CASSTGLARQETQYF. The CDR3 DNA is TGTGCCAGCAGCACGGGACTAGCGCGTCAAGAGACCCAGTACTTC.

J is TRBJ2-5 and V is TRBV28; the match to TRBD2 covers 9 bases. Germline trimming cut 7 bases from V and 5 bases from J; bases unmatched to any gene: 14. CDR3 length equals 16 residues. Per germline, CDR1 MDHEN and CDR2 SYDVKM. CDR3 sequence (DNA): TGTGCCAGCAAAAATGGGCTAGCGGGGTCCTGGGAGACCCAGTACTTC. Encoded protein: CASKNGLAGSWETQYF. Variable domain in full (rest from reference TRBV28 and TRBJ2-5): DVKVTQSSRYLVKRTGEKVFLECVQDMDHENMFWYRQDPGLGLRLIYFSYDVKMKEKGDIPEGYSVSREKKERFSLILESASTNQTSMYLCASKNGLAGSWETQYFGPGTRLLVL.

This clonotype was seen more than once but under ten times. V is TRBV6-1 and J is TRBJ1-1; no reliable D call. The germline gives CDR1 MNHNS, CDR2 SASEGT. The CDR3 is made up of 14 amino acids. Trimming left V 6 bases short and J 6 bases short, with 17 bases between. In DNA form, the CDR3 reads TGTGCCAGCAGAGAACCGGCCCGAAGGGCTGAAGCTTTCTTT. This gives the protein CASREPARRAEAFF.

This clonotype was found a few times. The chain joins TRBV28 to TRBJ2-7; no firm D call. Trimming removed 3 bases at V and 3 bases at J, with 9 bases between. CDR1 and CDR2 from the germline V gene are MDHEN and SYDVKM. The CDR3 runs 13 residues. The CDR3 loop reads CASSLAGRYEQYF. Written as DNA, the CDR3 is TGTGCCAGCAGTTTGGCAGGCCGCTACGAGCAGTACTTC. The full variable domain, in which reference TRBV28 and TRBJ2-7 provide the parts outside the CDR3, is DVKVTQSSRYLVKRTGEKVFLECVQDMDHENMFWYRQDPGLGLRLIYFSYDVKMKEKGDIPEGYSVSREKKERFSLILESASTNQTSMYLCASSLAGRYEQYFGPGTRLTVT.

The CDR3 is CASSLSGTGGYNEQFF. The CDR3 DNA is TGTGCCAGCAGCTTGTCCGGGACAGGGGGCTACAATGAGCAGTTCTTC. The rearrangement uses TRBV11-2 and TRBJ2-1; 11 nucleotides agree with TRBD1. Germline CDR1 reads SGHAT; CDR2 reads FQNNGV. The J segment lost 3 bases and the V segment lost 3 bases, leaving 4 bases of the junction unmatched. The CDR3 is made up of 16 amino acids.

The chain is built from TRBV14 and TRBJ2-1; TRBD2 matches 13 bases. In germline, CDR1 is SGHDN, CDR2 FVKESK. V shed 1 base and J 8 bases; nucleotides not matched to a gene: 11. The CDR3 has 18 residues. Here the CDR3 reads CASSQGGLAGTPTDEQFF. CDR3 DNA sequence: TGTGCCAGCAGCCAAGGGGGACTAGCGGGAACCCCTACGGATGAGCAGTTCTTC. The complete variable domain, with remaining parts taken from reference TRBV14 and TRBJ2-1, reads EAGVTQFPSHSVIEKGQTVTLRCDPISGHDNLYWYRRVMGKEIKFLLHFVKESKQDESGMPNNRFLAERTGGTYSTLKVQPAELEDSGVYFCASSQGGLAGTPTDEQFFGPGTRLTVL.

The chain carries TRBV10-2 and TRBJ1-2; no clear D. V lost 3 bases and J 5 bases, leaving 10 bases between the germline ends. Germline V gene data show CDR1 as WSHSY and CDR2 as SAAADI. This CDR3 comprises 13 residues. The CDR3 nucleotides are TGCGCCAGCAGTGACAGAGTTTCTTATGGCTACACCTTC. The encoded protein is CASSDRVSYGYTF.

The V and J genes are TRBV7-9 and TRBJ2-7; D might be TRBD1 or TRBD2, each matching 5 bases. V lost 2 bases to trimming and J lost 0 bases, with 14 bases between them. The CDR3 consists of 16 residues. The germline CDR1 and CDR2 sequences are SEHNR and FQNEAQ (reference sequence). The CDR3 loop reads CASSLKGTELSYEQYF. The CDR3 DNA follows: TGTGCCAGCAGCTTAAAAGGGACCGAACTCTCCTACGAGCAGTACTTC.

This chain uses TRBV6-2 or TRBV6-3 with TRBJ2-3; D tentatively fits TRBD1 or TRBD2 (5 bases each). CDR1 MNHEY and CDR2 SVGEGT come from the germline V gene. The CDR3 extends over 16 amino acids. V was trimmed by 2 bases and J by 0 bases, leaving 12 bases between them. CDR3 coding DNA: TGTGCCAGCAGTTACGTGGGGGAGCCTAGCACAGATACGCAGTATTTT. Amino acids: CASSYVGEPSTDTQYF.